The 2 T cell receptor beta chains below come from one sample, sequenced in a study of blood T cell repertoires in COVID-19. Here immunoSEQ multiplex PCR was the method, and the copy in TCRdb shows in-frame clones only, minus some. The table includes more than 110,000 clones, around 82% detected once. Sequenced material: peripheral blood. The source of these receptors is a human donor in a cohort sampled during active COVID-19.

This chain links TRBV30 with TRBJ2-2, with D tentatively TRBD2 (6 bases). The CDR3 has 16 amino acids. Germline CDR1 and CDR2: GTSNPN and SVGIG (reference sequence). Trimming stripped 5 bases from V and 6 bases from J, with 22 bases between. In DNA, the CDR3 is TGTGCCTGGTTGGGTCCGGGACTTAGGTCATCCGGGGAGCTGTTTTTT. Protein: CAWLGPGLRSSGELFF.

The chain combines TRBV7-9 with TRBJ2-2; 9 bases fit TRBD1. This CDR3 has 14 residues. In germline, CDR1 is SEHNR, CDR2 FQNEAQ (reference sequence). V shed 8 bases, J shed 2 bases, and the junction held 3 bases outside the gene matches. CDR3 in amino acids: CASGTGLNTGELFF. For the CDR3, the DNA is TGTGCCAGCGGGACAGGGCTCAACACCGGGGAGCTGTTTTTT.